A selection of T cell receptor beta chains follows, all from one sample in a study of OX40 agonist ivuxolimab in advanced cancers. Clones were sequenced by immunoSEQ multiplex PCR, and TCRdb holds only the in-frame ones, with some missing. The table shows some 32,000 clones, with roughly 84% occurring only once. Sequenced here: CD4+ or CD8+ T cells sorted from blood, sampled in a trial of the OX40 agonist ivuxolimab. These receptors were collected from an adult with an advanced solid tumor such as melanoma, head and neck, liver or kidney cancer. The CDR3 runs from the conserved cysteine through the conserved F or W. D genes are given only for firm matches. Clone size is stated in some rows and not others, as once, few, many or a class when expanded.

V	size	J	D	CDR3	DNA
TRBV7-9	NA	TRBJ2-1	TRBD2	CASSSGLAGGLGEQFF	TGTGCCAGCAGCTCCGGACTAGCGGGGGGGCTGGGTGAGCAGTTCTTC
TRBV28	few	TRBJ2-1	NA	CASSFGVSWEQFF	TGTGCCAGCAGTTTCGGGGTTTCATGGGAGCAGTTCTTC
TRBV29-1	NA	TRBJ2-2	TRBD1	CSVETGTGILPGELFF	TGCAGCGTTGAGACTGGGACAGGAATCCTTCCCGGGGAGCTGTTTTTT
TRBV15	NA	TRBJ1-1	NA	CATSRGREANTEAFF	TGTGCCACCAGCAGAGGACGAGAGGCGAACACTGAAGCTTTCTTT
TRBV6-5	NA	TRBJ2-3	NA	CASSYSTGRSTDTQYF	TGTGCCAGCAGTTACTCGACAGGGAGGAGCACAGATACGCAGTATTTT
TRBV10-2	NA	TRBJ2-7	NA	CASTQEEGWYEQYF	TGCGCCAGCACCCAAGAGGAGGGTTGGTACGAGCAGTACTTC
TRBV30	NA	TRBJ1-6	TRBD1	CAWGDSYNSPLHF	TGTGCCTGGGGGGACAGCTATAATTCACCCCTCCACTTT
TRBV2	NA	TRBJ1-1	NA	CASSAREGYTEAFF	TGTGCCAGCAGTGCCAGGGAAGGGTACACTGAAGCTTTCTTT
TRBV5-6	NA	TRBJ1-1	NA	CASSPPATSRTEAFF	TGTGCCAGCAGCCCGCCCGCAACGTCCCGCACTGAAGCTTTCTTT
TRBV9	NA	TRBJ2-7	NA	CASSVGQVNEQYF	TGTGCCAGCAGCGTAGGACAGGTTAATGAGCAGTACTTC
TRBV6-5	NA	TRBJ1-1	NA	CASSTWRGRGAEAFF	TGTGCCAGCTCAACCTGGAGGGGGAGGGGTGCGGAAGCTTTCTTT
TRBV5-6	once	TRBJ1-1	NA	CASSHGSKKAFF	TGTGCCAGCAGCCATGGGTCCAAGAAAGCTTTCTTT
TRBV27	NA	TRBJ2-3	TRBD1	CASGQGLGADTQYF	TGTGCCAGCGGACAGGGGCTGGGGGCAGATACGCAGTATTTT
TRBV28	NA	TRBJ1-1	NA	CASSLYWVNTEAFF	TGTGCCAGCAGTTTGTATTGGGTGAACACTGAAGCTTTCTTT
TRBV5-4	once	TRBJ2-1	TRBD2	CASSLDLAGGANEQFF	TGTGCCAGCAGCTTGGATCTAGCGGGAGGGGCAAATGAGCAGTTCTTC
TRBV7-6	once	TRBJ2-1	TRBD2	CASSPGLAGVRSYNEQFF	TGTGCCAGCAGCCCGGGACTAGCGGGAGTCCGCTCCTACAATGAGCAGTTCTTC
TRBV4-2	few	TRBJ1-1	TRBD1	CASSQVTGTNTEAFF	TGTGCCAGCAGCCAAGTGACAGGGACGAACACTGAAGCTTTCTTT
TRBV13	NA	TRBJ2-3	TRBD2	CASSPRVAGNTDTQYF	TGTGCCAGCAGCCCCCGGGTAGCGGGGAACACAGATACGCAGTATTTT
TRBV28	NA	TRBJ1-4	NA	CASREGRADEKLFF	TGTGCCAGCAGGGAGGGAAGGGCTGATGAAAAACTGTTTTTT
TRBV10-3	NA	TRBJ2-1	TRBD2	CAIDSGRALGDEQFF	TGTGCCATCGATAGCGGGAGGGCCCTCGGGGATGAGCAGTTCTTC
TRBV6-6	once	TRBJ1-1	NA	CASSAGGNTEAFF	TGTGCCAGCAGTGCTGGCGGAAACACTGAAGCTTTCTTT
TRBV11-2	NA	TRBJ2-5	TRBD2	CASSQERGGQETQYF	TGCGCCAGCAGCCAAGAGCGGGGGGGCCAAGAGACCCAGTACTTC
TRBV29-1	NA	TRBJ2-2	NA	CSVSRSTGELFF	TGCAGCGTCTCCCGATCCACCGGGGAGCTGTTTTTT
TRBV27	NA	TRBJ1-2	TRBD1	CASSHRTGEIYGYTF	TGTGCCAGCAGTCACCGGACAGGGGAAATCTATGGCTACACCTTC
TRBV5-1	medium-sized	TRBJ2-7	NA	CASSLVAGYYEQYF	TGCGCCAGCAGCTTGGTTGCGGGGTACTACGAGCAGTACTTC
TRBV4-3	NA	TRBJ2-5	NA	CASSQDPRGAGETQYF	TGCGCCAGCAGCCAAGACCCGAGGGGGGCTGGGGAGACCCAGTACTTC
TRBV27	NA	TRBJ1-2	TRBD1	CASSYRTGSYGYTF	TGTGCCAGCAGTTACAGGACAGGGTCCTATGGCTACACCTTC
TRBV19	many	TRBJ2-6	TRBD1	CASSIDEEGQGASGANVLTF	TGTGCCAGTAGTATAGACGAGGAGGGACAGGGGGCATCGGGGGCCAACGTCCTGACTTTC
TRBV5-6	few	TRBJ2-3	TRBD2	CASSLFSREAGTDTQYF	TGTGCCAGCAGCTTGTTTTCGCGGGAGGCCGGCACAGATACGCAGTATTTT
TRBV4-3	NA	TRBJ1-2	NA	CASSQDNYGDYGYTF	TGCGCCAGCAGCCAAGATAACTATGGCGACTATGGCTACACCTTC
TRBV7-9	NA	TRBJ1-1	NA	CASSSSDTSNTEAFF	TGTGCCAGCAGCTCATCGGACACATCAAACACTGAAGCTTTCTTT
TRBV29-1	NA	TRBJ2-7	TRBD2	CSVEVGMAGGAYEQYF	TGCAGCGTTGAAGTTGGTATGGCGGGAGGAGCGTACGAGCAGTACTTC
TRBV9	NA	TRBJ1-3	NA	CASSPRAVPGNTIYF	TGTGCCAGCAGCCCCCGAGCTGTACCTGGAAACACCATATATTTT
TRBV9	NA	TRBJ1-5	NA	CASSPQLSNQPQHF	TGTGCCAGCAGCCCACAACTTAGCAATCAGCCCCAGCATTTT
TRBV7-8	NA	TRBJ2-4	NA	CASSLRTTSNIQYF	TGTGCCAGCAGCCTTAGGACAACGTCGAACATTCAGTACTTC
TRBV7-9	NA	TRBJ2-3	NA	CASSLQDTSSTDTQYF	TGTGCCAGCAGCTTACAGGACACGTCTAGCACAGATACGCAGTATTTT
TRBV6-5	NA	TRBJ2-7	TRBD1	CASSQRQGSYEQYF	TGTGCCAGCAGCCAACGACAGGGGTCCTACGAGCAGTACTTC
TRBV29-1	NA	TRBJ1-3	TRBD1	CSVRTGPGNTIYF	TGCAGCGTCCGGACAGGGCCTGGAAACACCATATATTTT
TRBV6-5	few	TRBJ2-7	NA	CASSSTGPGSEQYF	TGTGCCAGCAGTTCGACTGGGCCAGGGAGCGAGCAGTACTTC
TRBV7-7	once	TRBJ1-3	TRBD1	CASIQGARLGNTIYF	TGTGCCAGCATACAGGGGGCGCGGTTGGGAAACACCATATATTTT
TRBV2	once	TRBJ1-5	NA	CASSESLGDQPQHF	TGTGCCAGCAGTGAAAGTTTGGGGGATCAGCCCCAGCATTTT
TRBV28	NA	TRBJ2-7	TRBD2	CASSSGTSGRSYEQYF	TGTGCCAGCAGTTCGGGAACTAGCGGTAGGTCCTACGAGCAGTACTTC
TRBV2	few	TRBJ2-1	TRBD2	CASSEAGGGNYNEQFF	TGTGCCAGCAGTGAAGCAGGCGGGGGGAACTACAATGAGCAGTTCTTC
TRBV28	NA	TRBJ1-5	TRBD1	CASSFLQGALWGNQPQHF	TGTGCCAGCAGTTTTTTACAGGGGGCCCTGTGGGGCAATCAGCCCCAGCATTTT
TRBV5-6	NA	TRBJ2-1	TRBD2	CASSFLAGVNNEQFF	TGTGCCAGCAGCTTTCTAGCGGGGGTTAACAATGAGCAGTTCTTC
TRBV19	NA	TRBJ1-5	NA	CASMNQPQHF	TGTGCCAGTATGAATCAGCCCCAGCATTTT